One T cell receptor beta chain is described in this entry. Its antigen is not identified. This sample was taken from a study of shared clonotypes between healthy human individuals. Terminally differentiated effector memory CD45RA+ cells were excluded by CCR7 positive selection of CD45RO-negative cells. General study results and limits: Lower generation probabilities were found for non-shared clonotypes than for those shared by all four donors. Rarefaction revealed incomplete sorted-subset sequencing despite large depth.

Authors' methods: Junction-only sequences without quality scores came from ImmunoSEQ, so filtering differed. The protocol was immunoSEQ multiplex PCR, while the TCRdb copy is restricted to in-frame clones and leaves out a portion. V and J calls and clone size are given by that table; D and trimming were obtained from the DNA. The top ten clones hold around 0.21% of a sample with fewer than 1 million clones, 96% of them seen once. Looked up from germline, CDR1 is SGDLS and CDR2 is YYNGEE. The ends lost 4 bases at V and 0 bases at J; junction bases unmatched: 7. CDR3 size: 16 residues. The material sequenced was naive CD8+ T cells sorted from blood. The TCR sequence derives from a man aged 25-45 years in good health. The V call is TRBV9, the J call TRBJ1-1; 9 bases are a match to TRBD1. The CDR3: CASSPRTGDLNTEAFF. The CDR3 DNA is TGTGCCAGCAGCCCCAGGACAGGGGATCTGAACACTGAAGCTTTCTTT.